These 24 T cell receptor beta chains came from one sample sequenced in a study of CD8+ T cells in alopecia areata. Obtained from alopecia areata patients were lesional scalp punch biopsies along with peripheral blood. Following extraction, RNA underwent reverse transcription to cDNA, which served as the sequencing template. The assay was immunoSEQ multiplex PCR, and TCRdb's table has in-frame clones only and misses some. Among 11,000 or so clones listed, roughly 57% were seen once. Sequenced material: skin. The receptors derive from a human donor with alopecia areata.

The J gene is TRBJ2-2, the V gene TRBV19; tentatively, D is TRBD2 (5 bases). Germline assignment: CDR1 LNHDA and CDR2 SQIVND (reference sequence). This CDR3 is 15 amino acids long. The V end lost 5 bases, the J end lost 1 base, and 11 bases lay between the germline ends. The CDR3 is CASSPSLGNTGELFF. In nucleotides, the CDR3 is TGTGCCAGTAGTCCCTCACTAGGGAACACCGGGGAGCTGTTTTTT.

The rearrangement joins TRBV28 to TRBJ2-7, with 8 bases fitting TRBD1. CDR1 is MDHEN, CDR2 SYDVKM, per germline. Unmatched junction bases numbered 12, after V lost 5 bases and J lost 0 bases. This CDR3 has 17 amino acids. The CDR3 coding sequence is TGTGCCAGCAGTCAGGGGGCCGGACGGAGTAGCTCCTACGAGCAGTACTTC. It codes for CASSQGAGRSSSYEQYF.

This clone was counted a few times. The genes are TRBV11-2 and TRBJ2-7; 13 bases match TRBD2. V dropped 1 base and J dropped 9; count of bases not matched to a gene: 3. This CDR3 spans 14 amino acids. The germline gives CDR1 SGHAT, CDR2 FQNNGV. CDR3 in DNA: TGTGCCAGCAGCTTAGTGGGGACTAGCGGGGTGCAGTACTTC. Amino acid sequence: CASSLVGTSGVQYF. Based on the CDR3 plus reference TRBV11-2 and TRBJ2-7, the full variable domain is EAGVAQSPRYKIIEKRQSVAFWCNPISGHATLYWYQQILGQGPKLLIQFQNNGVVDDSQLPKDRFSAERLKGVDSTLKIQPAKLEDSAVYLCASSLVGTSGVQYFGPGTRLTVT.

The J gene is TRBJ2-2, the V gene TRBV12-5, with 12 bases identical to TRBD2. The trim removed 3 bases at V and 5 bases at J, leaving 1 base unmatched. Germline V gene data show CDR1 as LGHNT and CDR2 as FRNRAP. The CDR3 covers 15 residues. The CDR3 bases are TGTGCTAGTGGTTTACTAGCGGGAGGAACCGGGGAGCTGTTTTTT. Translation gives CASGLLAGGTGELFF.

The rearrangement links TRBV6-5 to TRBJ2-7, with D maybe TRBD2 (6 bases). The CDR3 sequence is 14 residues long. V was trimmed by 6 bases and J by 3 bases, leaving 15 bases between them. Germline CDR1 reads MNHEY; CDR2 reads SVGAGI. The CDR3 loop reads CASRGGTVRYEQYF. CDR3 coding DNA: TGTGCCAGCAGAGGAGGGACGGTTCGCTACGAGCAGTACTTC.

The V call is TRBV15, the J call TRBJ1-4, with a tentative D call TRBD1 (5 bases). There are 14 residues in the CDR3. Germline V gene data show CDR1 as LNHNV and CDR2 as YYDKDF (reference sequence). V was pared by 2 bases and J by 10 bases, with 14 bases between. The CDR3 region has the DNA TGTGCCACCAGCAGAACCCGGGGGGGAGGAAAACTGTTTTTT. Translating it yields CATSRTRGGGKLFF.

DNA for the CDR3: TGTGCCAGCAGCCAAGGGGCTGGTCGGCAATATGGCTACACCTTC. It translates to CASSQGAGRQYGYTF. The V and J genes are TRBV4-2 and TRBJ1-2; D unclear. The ends were cut back, 1 base at V and 5 bases at J, with 14 bases in the middle. CDR1 is LGHNA, CDR2 YNFKEQ, per germline. CDR3 length equals 15 residues.

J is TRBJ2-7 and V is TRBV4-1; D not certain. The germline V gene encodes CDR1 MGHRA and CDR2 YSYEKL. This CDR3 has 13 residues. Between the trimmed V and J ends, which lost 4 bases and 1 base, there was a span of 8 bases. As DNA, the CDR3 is TGCGCCAGCAGCCCGGGTTTGTCCTACGAGCAGTACTTC. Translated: CASSPGLSYEQYF.

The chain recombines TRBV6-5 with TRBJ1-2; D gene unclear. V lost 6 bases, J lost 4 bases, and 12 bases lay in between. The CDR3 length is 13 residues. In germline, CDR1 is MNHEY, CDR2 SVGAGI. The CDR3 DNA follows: TGTGCCAGCAGGGTGACCTCGGGCTATGGCTACACCTTC. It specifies CASRVTSGYGYTF.

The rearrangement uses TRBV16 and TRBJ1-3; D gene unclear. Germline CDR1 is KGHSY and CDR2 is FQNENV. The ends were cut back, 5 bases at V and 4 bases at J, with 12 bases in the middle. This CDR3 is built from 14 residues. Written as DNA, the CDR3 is TGTGCCAGCAGCACCGGCCAAGGGGGAAACACCATATATTTT. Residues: CASSTGQGGNTIYF. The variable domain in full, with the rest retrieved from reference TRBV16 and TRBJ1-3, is GEEVAQTPKHLVRGEGQKAKLYCAPIKGHSYVFWYQQVLKNEFKFLISFQNENVFDETGMPKERFSAKCLPNSPCSLEIQATKLEDSAVYFCASSTGQGGNTIYFGEGSWLTVV.

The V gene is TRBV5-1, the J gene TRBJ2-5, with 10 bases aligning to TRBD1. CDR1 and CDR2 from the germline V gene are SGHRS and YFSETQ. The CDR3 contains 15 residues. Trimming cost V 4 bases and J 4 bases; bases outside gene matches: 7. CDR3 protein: CASSAGTGVGETQYF. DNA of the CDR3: TGCGCCAGCAGCGCCGGGACAGGGGTGGGAGAGACCCAGTACTTC.

Written as DNA, the CDR3 is TGTGCCAGCAGCCCCACGCCCTGGAACACCGGGGAGCTGTTTTTT. This encodes CASSPTPWNTGELFF. The chain is built from TRBV5-4 and TRBJ2-2; D is unresolved. The germline V gene encodes CDR1 SGHNT and CDR2 YYREEE (reference sequence). V lost 4 bases to trimming and J lost 1 base, with 11 bases between them. There are 15 residues in the CDR3. Full variable domain (missing parts from reference TRBV5-4 and TRBJ2-2): ETGVTQSPTHLIKTRGQQVTLRCSSQSGHNTVSWYQQALGQGPQFIFQYYREEENGRGNFPPRFSGLQFPNYSSELNVNALELDDSALYLCASSPTPWNTGELFFGEGSRLTVL.

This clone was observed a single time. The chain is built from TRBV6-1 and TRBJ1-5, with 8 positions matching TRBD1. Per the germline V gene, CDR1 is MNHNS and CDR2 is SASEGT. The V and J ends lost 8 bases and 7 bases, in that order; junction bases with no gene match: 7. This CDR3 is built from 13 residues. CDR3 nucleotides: TGTGCCAGCGGCCGACAGGGGTTCCAGCCCCAGCATTTT. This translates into CASGRQGFQPQHF.

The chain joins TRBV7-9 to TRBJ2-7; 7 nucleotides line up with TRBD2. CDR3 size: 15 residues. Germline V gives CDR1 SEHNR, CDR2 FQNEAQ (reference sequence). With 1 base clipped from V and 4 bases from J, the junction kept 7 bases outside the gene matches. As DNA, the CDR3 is TGTGCCAGCAGCTTAGTCGTAGGGCGGGGGTACGAGCAGTACTTC. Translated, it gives CASSLVVGRGYEQYF.

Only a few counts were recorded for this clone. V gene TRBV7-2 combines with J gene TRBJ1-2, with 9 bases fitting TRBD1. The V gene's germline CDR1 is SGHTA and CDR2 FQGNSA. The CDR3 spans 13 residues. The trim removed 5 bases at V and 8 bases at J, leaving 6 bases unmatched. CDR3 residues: CASSTTGGGGYTF. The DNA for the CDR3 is TGTGCCAGCAGCACGACAGGGGGTGGAGGCTACACCTTC.

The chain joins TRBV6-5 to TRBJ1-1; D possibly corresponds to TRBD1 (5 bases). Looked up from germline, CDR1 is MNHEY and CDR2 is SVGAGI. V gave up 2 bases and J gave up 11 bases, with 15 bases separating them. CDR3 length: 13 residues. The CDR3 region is CASSYRNGADAFF. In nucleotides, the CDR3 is TGTGCCAGCAGTTACAGGAATGGGGCAGACGCTTTCTTT.

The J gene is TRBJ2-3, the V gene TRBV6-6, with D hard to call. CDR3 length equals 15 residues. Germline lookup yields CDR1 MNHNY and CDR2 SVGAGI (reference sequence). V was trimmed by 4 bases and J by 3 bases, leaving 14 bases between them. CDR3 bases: TGTGCCAGCAGTTCCCCTAACGTACCTACAGATACGCAGTATTTT. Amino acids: CASSSPNVPTDTQYF.

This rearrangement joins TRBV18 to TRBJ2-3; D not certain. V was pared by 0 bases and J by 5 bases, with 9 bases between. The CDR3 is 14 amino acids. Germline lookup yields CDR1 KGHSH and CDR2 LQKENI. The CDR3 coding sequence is TGTGCCAGCTCACCACCTGCCAATCGAGATACGCAGTATTTT. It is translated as CASSPPANRDTQYF.

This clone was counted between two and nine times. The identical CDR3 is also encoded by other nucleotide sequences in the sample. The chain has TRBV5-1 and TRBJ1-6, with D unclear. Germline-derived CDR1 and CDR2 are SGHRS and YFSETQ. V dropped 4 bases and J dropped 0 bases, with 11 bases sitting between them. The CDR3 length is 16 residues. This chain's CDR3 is CASSKDGSSYNSPLHF. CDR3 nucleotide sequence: TGCGCCAGCAGCAAGGACGGGAGCTCCTATAATTCACCCCTCCACTTT.

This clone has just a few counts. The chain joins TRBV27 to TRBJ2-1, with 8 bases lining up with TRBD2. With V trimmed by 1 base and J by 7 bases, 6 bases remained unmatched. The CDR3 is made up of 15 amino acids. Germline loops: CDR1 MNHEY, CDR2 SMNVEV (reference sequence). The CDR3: CASSLLDGRGNEQFF. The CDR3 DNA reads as TGTGCCAGCAGTTTATTGGACGGGAGGGGTAATGAGCAGTTCTTC.

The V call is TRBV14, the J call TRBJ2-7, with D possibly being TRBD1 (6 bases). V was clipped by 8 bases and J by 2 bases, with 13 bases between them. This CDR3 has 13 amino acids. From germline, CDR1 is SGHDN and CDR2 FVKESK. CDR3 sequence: CASRRKGAYEQYF. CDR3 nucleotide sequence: TGTGCCAGCCGGCGAAAGGGGGCCTACGAGCAGTACTTC.

CDR3 region: CASSGLGQIDNSPLHF. In DNA form, the CDR3 reads TGCGCCAGCAGCGGACTGGGACAGATTGATAATTCACCCCTCCACTTT. This sequence joins TRBV5-1 and TRBJ1-6; 7 bases align to TRBD1. Germline V gene sequence: CDR1 SGHRS, CDR2 YFSETQ. This CDR3 contains 16 residues. V shed 4 bases, J shed 5 bases, and the junction held 9 bases outside the gene matches.

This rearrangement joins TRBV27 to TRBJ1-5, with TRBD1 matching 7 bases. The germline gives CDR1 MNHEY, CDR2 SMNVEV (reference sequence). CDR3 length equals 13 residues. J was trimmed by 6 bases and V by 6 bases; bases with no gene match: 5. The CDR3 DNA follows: TGTGCCAGCAGCGACAGGGTAGGTCAGCCCCAGCATTTT. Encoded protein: CASSDRVGQPQHF.

The CDR3 DNA sequence: TGTGCCAGCAGCCTTAGCGGCCACGAGCAGTACTTC. Translated: CASSLSGHEQYF. The chain has TRBV7-9 and TRBJ2-7; possibly TRBD2 for D (6 bases). In germline, CDR1 is SEHNR, CDR2 FQNEAQ (reference sequence). This CDR3 contains 12 residues. Trimming stripped 5 bases from V and 5 bases from J, with 10 bases between.